The T cell receptor beta chain described here comes from a study of blood T cell repertoires in COVID-19 (TCRdb year 2020). Broadly, across the study: The collaborator samples originated in the United States, Italy and Spain and spanned the acute and convalescent phases of COVID-19. The prospective study material was composed of cDNA or gDNA derived from T cells, B-cell-depleted T cells, or PBMCs. Deeply sampled blood TCRbeta repertoires from subjects exposed to, actively infected with, or recovered from COVID-19 were included in the dataset. The repertoires were released in a freely available public database intended as a resource for research on the immune response to SARS-CoV-2. Samples came from the ongoing ImmuneRACE study (first 160 participants) plus 1,254 subjects from 6 global collaborators. Nearly every sample came with metadata listing a de-identified subject ID, COVID-19 status, age in years and sex. Where available, HLA class I and class II types were obtained from metadata supplied by the sample provider rather than from assay-based typing.

Notes on this clone: Its antigen target is currently unknown. Base quality data are lacking; no much larger clone is found one base away.

General findings and caveats noted by the study authors: How much clinical and demographic metadata was included differed by source and by participant, and the metadata was provided uncurated.

V and J lose 0 bases and 4 bases, and a span of 8 bases separates them. The CDR3 goes from the cysteine to the phenylalanine over 14 residues. CDR3 DNA only is kept here, 42 bases in frame from base 1. According to the germline V gene, CDR1 reads SGHTS and CDR2 reads YDEGEE. TCRbeta CDR3 regions were amplified from genomic DNA by means of the immunoSEQ Assay, a bias-controlled multiplex PCR. The authors processed their data as follows. The number of nucleated cells in each sample was estimated by amplification of reference gene primers within the assay. Sequence reads were collapsed and filtered to measure the absolute abundance of every unique TCRbeta CDR3 rearrangement. For each sample, productive Simpson clonality was calculated by taking the square root of Simpson's diversity index across productive rearrangements. Held by TCRdb, this immuneACCESS table contains in-frame sequences only and omits some clones. Under half of the omission traces to an unresolved V gene where checked; the cause of the rest is unknown. V and J calls and clone size are copied from that table; D and trimming were computed from the DNA. The sample includes 180,000 or so clones, with approximately 85% observed a single time. Of the sample, 7.7% is held by the ten largest clones.

Another Seattle source contributed samples from volunteer blood donors who had recovered from COVID-19. The collaborating institutions used their own protocols to collect whole blood in K2EDTA tubes. For TCRbeta analysis, collaborators shipped samples as frozen whole blood, isolated PBMCs, or DNA extracted from either of those sample types. The chain uses TRBV5-8 and TRBJ2-4; 6 matching bases give a weak D call of TRBD1. Sequenced material: peripheral blood. The clonotype was recovered from a man aged 35-49 years who had recovered from COVID-19. The DNA sequence is given as TGTGCCAGCAGCTTGGGGCAGGGGAAAAACATTCAGTACTTC. It specifies CASSLGQGKNIQYF.